This passage covers 30 T cell receptor beta chains from one sample sequenced in a study of T cell responses to AZD1222 COVID-19 vaccine. The assay was immunoSEQ multiplex PCR, and TCRdb's table has in-frame clones only and misses some. The repertoire includes around 99,000 clones, about 90% of them detected once, and approximately 4.8% sits in the top ten. Sequenced here: peripheral blood, sampled 28 days after the second AZD1222 dose. The source of these receptors is an adult who received the AZD1222 COVID-19 vaccine.

This clone was detected once. The chain couples TRBV28 to TRBJ1-5; TRBD1 agrees at 10 bases. The CDR3 has 16 amino acids. The ends lost 5 bases at V and 6 bases at J; junction bases unmatched: 10. Looked up from germline, CDR1 is MDHEN and CDR2 is SYDVKM. The CDR3 here is CASSRTGTGAGQPQHF. The CDR3 nucleotides are TGTGCCAGCAGTCGGACCGGGACAGGGGCGGGTCAGCCCCAGCATTTT.

This chain uses TRBV4-1 with TRBJ1-6; tentatively, D is TRBD1 (5 bases). This CDR3 region has 18 residues. The germline gives CDR1 MGHRA, CDR2 YSYEKL. Trimming removed 0 bases at V and 5 bases at J, with 17 bases between. The CDR3 here is CASSQEPGLQHHNSPLHF. CDR3 DNA sequence: TGCGCCAGCAGCCAAGAGCCAGGGCTTCAGCACCATAATTCACCCCTCCACTTT.

The chain combines TRBV6-5 with TRBJ1-5; no firm D call. The V end lost 2 bases, the J end lost 3 bases, and 11 bases lay between the germline ends. The CDR3 totals 15 residues. Germline V gives CDR1 MNHEY, CDR2 SVGAGI. CDR3 sequence: CASSYRAQPNQPQHF. DNA of the CDR3: TGTGCCAGCAGTTACCGGGCGCAGCCCAATCAGCCCCAGCATTTT.

This clone was recorded at least ten times. V and J are TRBV6-6 and TRBJ2-5; the D gene is possibly TRBD1 (5 bases). CDR3 size: 16 residues. Deletions cut 1 base from V and 5 bases from J, with 17 bases between. The germline gives CDR1 MNHNY, CDR2 SVGAGI (reference sequence). The CDR3 nucleotides are TGTGCCAGCAGTTACTTCGAACAGGTTGGCTGGGAGACCCAGTACTTC. This sequence encodes CASSYFEQVGWETQYF.

V usage is TRBV30 and J usage is TRBJ2-7; D unresolved. Per germline, CDR1 GTSNPN and CDR2 SVGIG (reference sequence). V was trimmed by 0 bases and J by 5 bases, leaving 17 bases between them. The length of the CDR3 is 15 residues. The CDR3 DNA reads as TGTGCCTGGAGTGTACTGGGGTCTTCGAGCGACGAGCAGTACTTC. This gives the protein CAWSVLGSSSDEQYF.

The rearrangement links TRBV12-3 or TRBV12-4 to TRBJ2-7; D gene ambiguous. Deletions cut 5 bases from V and 2 bases from J, with 4 bases between. The CDR3 contains 11 residues. The chain's CDR3 is CASSATYEQYF. In DNA form, the CDR3 reads TGTGCCAGCAGTGCCACCTACGAGCAGTACTTC.

This clone is a singleton in its sample. The CDR3 sequence is CAISEWSGEKLFF. CDR3 coding DNA: TGTGCCATCAGTGAGTGGTCGGGTGAAAAACTGTTTTTT. The rearrangement uses TRBV10-3 and TRBJ1-4, with D unclear. The CDR3 extends over 13 amino acids. Germline lookup yields CDR1 ENHRY and CDR2 SYGVKD. Trimming cost V 1 base and J 7 bases, with 7 bases left between them.

The chain employs TRBV4-3 and TRBJ2-7; unclear D gene. Germline CDR1 LGHNA, CDR2 YSLEER. This CDR3 has 13 amino acids. Trimming cost V 3 bases and J 4 bases, with 10 bases left between them. The CDR3 sequence is CASSQELSYEQYF. The CDR3 DNA sequence: TGCGCCAGCAGCCAGGAGTTGAGTTACGAGCAGTACTTC.

The CDR3 bases are TGTGCCAGCTCACCAGACAGTAGGTACTCACCCCTCCACTTT. Its protein is CASSPDSRYSPLHF. The genes are TRBV18 and TRBJ1-6, with D tentatively TRBD1 (5 bases). The length of the CDR3 is 14 residues. V lost 2 bases to trimming and J lost 10 bases, with 12 bases between them. The germline CDR1 and CDR2 sequences are KGHSH and LQKENI.

For the CDR3, the DNA is TGTGCCAGCAGTTACGGGACAGGGGGCTTCTACGAGCAGTACTTC. Protein sequence: CASSYGTGGFYEQYF. J is TRBJ2-7 and V is TRBV6-5; TRBD1 matches 12 bases. The germline V gene encodes CDR1 MNHEY and CDR2 SVGAGI. CDR3 length equals 15 residues. V was pared by 2 bases and J by 3 bases, with 2 bases of the junction left unmatched.

This clone showed up just once. The V gene is TRBV27, the J gene TRBJ1-5; no reliable D call. The V gene lost 7 bases and the J gene lost 4 bases, with 17 bases spanning the gap. The CDR3 contains 15 residues. Germline V lookup: CDR1 MNHEY, CDR2 SMNVEV (reference sequence). CDR3 protein: CASTPREGWNQPQHF. The DNA for the CDR3 is TGTGCCAGCACTCCTAGGGAAGGGTGGAATCAGCCCCAGCATTTT.

Here the CDR3 DNA reads TGTGCCAGCAGCCTCCGGAGATATGGCTACACCTTC. Its protein is CASSLRRYGYTF. The rearrangement uses TRBV3-1 (or the pseudogene TRBV3-2) and TRBJ1-2; D not resolved. Germline values: CDR1 LGHDT, CDR2 YNNKEL (reference sequence). The V and J ends lost 4 bases and 5 bases respectively, with 8 bases between them. There are 12 residues in the CDR3.

The chain carries TRBV19 and TRBJ1-1, with D possibly being TRBD1 (6 bases). V lost 5 bases and J lost 1, with 14 bases in between. The germline V gene has CDR1 LNHDA and CDR2 SQIVND (reference sequence). CDR3 length: 15 residues. The CDR3 loop reads CASSPRTVGNTEAFF. CDR3 DNA: TGTGCCAGTAGTCCCAGGACAGTTGGGAACACTGAAGCTTTCTTT.

The chain combines TRBV4-3 with TRBJ2-7; a possible D gene is TRBD2 (5 bases). Between the trimmed V and J ends, which lost 0 bases and 2 bases, there was a span of 8 bases. The germline V gene has CDR1 LGHNA and CDR2 YSLEER. The CDR3 is made up of 14 amino acids. Written as DNA, the CDR3 is TGCGCCAGCAGCCAAGAAATCGGGACCTACGAGCAGTACTTC. Translation gives CASSQEIGTYEQYF.

The chain has TRBV25-1 and TRBJ2-7; D unresolved. The germline V and J ends were trimmed by 2 bases and 2 bases, with 10 bases remaining between them. The CDR3 covers 14 residues. Germline V gives CDR1 MGHDK, CDR2 SYGVNS. CDR3: CASSEGQYAYEQYF. The CDR3 DNA is TGTGCCAGCAGTGAAGGGCAGTATGCCTACGAGCAGTACTTC.

This chain connects TRBV25-1 to TRBJ1-2; D remains ambiguous. This CDR3 has 13 residues. Germline V gene data show CDR1 as MGHDK and CDR2 as SYGVNS. V was pared by 4 bases and J by 8 bases, with 14 bases between. In nucleotides, the CDR3 is TGTGCCAGCAGTGTAGGGATTGGGCGAGGCTACACCTTC. Its translation is CASSVGIGRGYTF.

V usage is TRBV5-4 and J usage is TRBJ1-1; D perhaps matches TRBD1 (5 bases). V was cut by 2 bases and J by 6 bases, with 20 bases left in between. This CDR3 spans 16 amino acids. Germline V gene lookup returns CDR1 SGHNT and CDR2 YYREEE (reference sequence). Written as DNA, the CDR3 is TGTGCCAGCAGCTTTGGGGACCCCAGGGCCGGCGCTGAAGCTTTCTTT. Encoded protein: CASSFGDPRAGAEAFF.

The chain carries TRBV3-1 (or the pseudogene TRBV3-2) and TRBJ2-1, with 12 bases identical to TRBD2. After removal of 7 bases from V and 2 bases from J, the junction contained 6 bases not matched to a gene. From germline, CDR1 is LGHDT and CDR2 YNNKEL (reference sequence). The CDR3 is made up of 16 amino acids. The DNA of the CDR3 is TGTGCCAGCAAGGCTAGCGGGGGGGCTGCCTACAATGAGCAGTTCTTC. Translated, it gives CASKASGGAAYNEQFF.

V gene TRBV19 combines with J gene TRBJ1-3; 7 nucleotides align to TRBD1. V was pared by 9 bases and J by 0 bases, with 8 bases of the junction left unmatched. CDR1 is LNHDA and CDR2 is SQIVND in the germline V gene (reference sequence). The CDR3 loop spans 15 amino acids. This CDR3 reads CASARDSHSGNTIYF. CDR3 bases: TGTGCCAGCGCCCGGGACAGTCACTCTGGAAACACCATATATTTT.

The chain uses TRBV15 and TRBJ2-7; D unresolved. The CDR3 sequence is 13 residues long. Per the germline V gene, CDR1 is LNHNV and CDR2 is YYDKDF (reference sequence). The germline V and J ends were trimmed by 0 bases and 3 bases, with 6 bases remaining between them. In nucleotides, the CDR3 is TGTGCCACCAGCAGAGAAGAGTTCTACGAGCAGTACTTC. Encoded protein: CATSREEFYEQYF. The variable domain in full, with the rest retrieved from reference TRBV15 and TRBJ2-7, is DAMVIQNPRYQVTQFGKPVTLSCSQTLNHNVMYWYQQKSSQAPKLLFHYYDKDFNNEADTPDNFQSRRPNTSFCFLDIRSPGLGDTAMYLCATSREEFYEQYFGPGTRLTVT.

The chain recombines TRBV24-1 with TRBJ2-2; TRBD1 aligns across 9 bases. The V gene's germline CDR1 is KGHDR and CDR2 SFDVKD. V trimming: 3 bases; J trimming: 2 bases; junction bases outside the gene matches: 3. The CDR3 consists of 16 residues. The CDR3 loop is CATSDTGGPNTGELFF. DNA of the CDR3: TGTGCCACCAGTGATACAGGGGGCCCCAACACCGGGGAGCTGTTTTTT.

The chain recombines TRBV12-3 or TRBV12-4 with TRBJ2-5; the D is unclear. Trimming took 3 bases from V and 0 from J, leaving 5 bases between them. The CDR3 consists of 13 residues. The CDR3 loop reads CASSFNNQETQYF. The CDR3 coding sequence is TGTGCCAGCAGTTTTAACAACCAAGAGACCCAGTACTTC.

The chain has TRBV7-2 and TRBJ1-6; D is ambiguous. CDR3 length: 17 residues. Per the germline V gene, CDR1 is SGHTA and CDR2 is FQGNSA. Trimming took 1 base from V and 8 from J, leaving 18 bases between them. CDR3 sequence (DNA): TGTGCCAGCAGCTTAGGGGCGGGAGCGGGGTCGGATTCACCCCTCCACTTT. Translating it yields CASSLGAGAGSDSPLHF.

This chain joins TRBV12-3 or TRBV12-4 and TRBJ2-7; perhaps TRBD2 as D (5 bases). Trimming took 5 bases from V and 2 from J, leaving 7 bases between them. This CDR3 region has 12 residues. CDR3: CASSPGTYEQYF. The CDR3 nucleotides read TGTGCCAGCAGTCCGGGGACCTACGAGCAGTACTTC.

This clone occurred once. The chain recombines TRBV19 with TRBJ1-5; D is unclear. Germline values: CDR1 LNHDA, CDR2 SQIVND (reference sequence). The V end lost 5 bases, the J end lost 0 bases, and 8 bases lay between the germline ends. This CDR3 region has 14 residues. CDR3 loop: CASSLADSNQPQHF. As DNA, the CDR3 is TGTGCCAGTAGTTTGGCGGATAGCAATCAGCCCCAGCATTTT.

This chain joins TRBV11-2 and TRBJ2-7, with 10 positions matching TRBD1. The CDR3 spans 15 residues. With 6 bases clipped from V and 5 bases from J, the junction kept 10 bases outside the gene matches. The germline gives CDR1 SGHAT, CDR2 FQNNGV. In nucleotides, the CDR3 is TGTGCCAGCAGTGCCCCGGGACAGGGGATCCACGAGCAGTACTTC. Amino acids: CASSAPGQGIHEQYF. Based on the CDR3 plus reference TRBV11-2 and TRBJ2-7, the full variable domain is EAGVAQSPRYKIIEKRQSVAFWCNPISGHATLYWYQQILGQGPKLLIQFQNNGVVDDSQLPKDRFSAERLKGVDSTLKIQPAKLEDSAVYLCASSAPGQGIHEQYFGPGTRLTVT.

The chain is built from TRBV27 and TRBJ2-5; D possibly corresponds to TRBD1 (6 bases). The CDR3 contains 13 residues. Germline V gene sequence: CDR1 MNHEY, CDR2 SMNVEV (reference sequence). V lost 8 bases and J lost 8, with 18 bases in between. Here the CDR3 reads CASRGTRPGTQYF. DNA of the CDR3: TGTGCCAGCCGTGGGACAAGGCCAGGCACCCAGTACTTC.

The chain couples TRBV9 to TRBJ2-7, with D unresolved. Germline CDR1 reads SGDLS; CDR2 reads YYNGEE. The CDR3 has 15 residues. V lost 0 bases and J 0 bases, leaving 10 bases between the germline ends. The CDR3 DNA reads as TGTGCCAGCAGCGTAGGGGCACAAAGCTCCTACGAGCAGTACTTC. Translating gives CASSVGAQSSYEQYF.

This clone has just a few counts. The gene calls are TRBV6-4 and TRBJ1-6; the D is unclear. The CDR3 extends over 13 amino acids. Germline V gene lookup returns CDR1 MRHNA and CDR2 SNTAGT. V lost 6 bases to trimming and J lost 7 bases, with 10 bases between them. The CDR3 spells CASSPRPNSPLHF. The CDR3, as DNA: TGTGCCAGCAGCCCCCGACCCAATTCACCCCTCCACTTT.

The chain uses TRBV4-2 and TRBJ1-1; 8 positions match TRBD1. CDR1 and CDR2 (germline): LGHNA, YNFKEQ. The CDR3 is made up of 15 amino acids. V was pared by 4 bases and J by 0 bases, with 4 bases of the junction left unmatched. CDR3 protein: CASSPRQGMNTEAFF. CDR3 nucleotide sequence: TGTGCCAGCAGCCCAAGACAGGGGATGAACACTGAAGCTTTCTTT.